This is a list of T cell receptor beta chains from one sample in a study of CD8+ T cells in alopecia areata. The assay was immunoSEQ multiplex PCR, and TCRdb's table has in-frame clones only and misses some. The sample carries tens of thousands of clones, 60% to 70% recorded once. This material consisted of CD8+ T cells sorted from blood, taken at week 24, from a patient treated with tofacitinib. These receptor sequences come from a human donor with alopecia areata. The CDR3 runs from the conserved cysteine through the conserved F or W. D genes are given only for firm matches. The size entry is marked missing in some rows and otherwise reads once, few, many or a size class.

TRBV29-1	few	TRBJ2-7	TRBD1	TGCAGCGGGACAGGGGGCGGCCGTGAGGAGCAGTACTTC	CSGTGGGREEQYF
TRBV5-1	NA	TRBJ2-7	TRBD2	TGCGCCAGCAGCTTTGAAGGGACTAGCGGGGGTAGCTCCTACGAGCAGTACTTC	CASSFEGTSGGSSYEQYF
TRBV4-1	NA	TRBJ1-4	TRBD1	TGCGCCAGCAGCCAATCCGGGACAGGGGCAGCTAGTGAAAAACTGTTTTTT	CASSQSGTGAASEKLFF
TRBV28	NA	TRBJ2-5	NA	TGTGCCAGCATCGCCGGGACCGAGTACCAAGAGACCCAGTACTTC	CASIAGTEYQETQYF
TRBV4-3	few	TRBJ2-7	NA	TGCGCCAGCAGCCAAGACCCCATTGACTACTACGAGCAGTACTTC	CASSQDPIDYYEQYF
TRBV7-2	NA	TRBJ2-1	TRBD1	TGTGCCAGCCGGGACAGCAATGACAATGAGCAGTTCTTC	CASRDSNDNEQFF
TRBV14	NA	TRBJ2-5	TRBD2	TGTGCCAGCAGCCAACGTAGCGGGGTGTCGGAGACCCAGTACTTC	CASSQRSGVSETQYF
TRBV4-1	NA	TRBJ1-1	NA	TGCGCCAGCAGCCAAGGAGCAAGACACACTGAAGCTTTCTTT	CASSQGARHTEAFF
TRBV4-1	NA	TRBJ1-4	TRBD1	TGCGCCAGCAGCCAAGAGGGACAGGGTTCGTATGAAAAACTGTTTTTT	CASSQEGQGSYEKLFF
TRBV5-1	NA	TRBJ2-6	TRBD1	TGCGCCAGCAGCCCCGGACAGGGCCTCTCTGGGGCCAACGTCCTGACTTTC	CASSPGQGLSGANVLTF
TRBV14	few	TRBJ2-3	NA	TGTGCCAGCAGCCAAGCCGGCTCCGCGCAGTATTTT	CASSQAGSAQYF
TRBV5-1	once	TRBJ2-3	TRBD2	TGCGCCAGCAGCTTTCACCCATTGACTAGCGGGGTCTCAGATACGCAGTATTTT	CASSFHPLTSGVSDTQYF
TRBV27	NA	TRBJ2-7	TRBD2	TGTGCCAGTTCTCCACTAGCGGGCCAGCAGTACTTC	CASSPLAGQQYF
TRBV25-1	NA	TRBJ1-2	TRBD1	TGTGCCAGCAGCCCGGGACAGGGGGTCTATGGCTACACCTTC	CASSPGQGVYGYTF
TRBV25-1	once	TRBJ2-1	TRBD1	TGTGCCAGCAGTCCCGGGACAGGGGCGCACAATGAGCAGTTCTTC	CASSPGTGAHNEQFF
TRBV21-1	few	TRBJ2-5	NA	TGTGCCAGCAGCAAATACTCCGGGACAGTCCAAGAGACCCAGTACTTC	CASSKYSGTVQETQYF
TRBV27	NA	TRBJ2-7	TRBD1	TGTGCCAGCAGTTTATCCGGACAGGGCTCCTACGAGCAGTACTTC	CASSLSGQGSYEQYF
TRBV7-9	NA	TRBJ2-1	NA	TGTGCCAGCAGCTCCTCCGGCGGGTGGTCCTACAATGAGCAGTTCTTC	CASSSSGGWSYNEQFF
TRBV4-3	NA	TRBJ1-2	NA	TGCGCCAGCAGCCACCGGACAGAAGAGGGATACTATGGCTACACCTTC	CASSHRTEEGYYGYTF
TRBV27	NA	TRBJ2-1	NA	TGTGCCAGCAGTCCTTCACCGTTGCCAGGGAACACACGCAATGAGCAGTTCTTC	CASSPSPLPGNTRNEQFF
TRBV28	NA	TRBJ2-7	NA	TGTGCCAGCAGTTTATTGCCCCCAGGGTGCGAGCAGTACTTC	CASSLLPPGCEQYF
TRBV30	NA	TRBJ2-1	TRBD2	TGTGCCTCTAAGGGACTAGGGCATCTTGAGCAGTTCTTC	CASKGLGHLEQFF
TRBV7-9	NA	TRBJ1-1	NA	TGTGCCAGCAGTCAGAACACTGAAGCTTTCTTT	CASSQNTEAFF
TRBV7-9	NA	TRBJ2-1	NA	TGTGCCAGCAGCTTCTTTCGTACCTACAATGAGCAGTTCTTC	CASSFFRTYNEQFF
TRBV5-1	NA	TRBJ1-1	NA	TGCGCCAGCAGCTTGGCTGAAGGGACCGAAGCTTTCTTT	CASSLAEGTEAFF
TRBV29-1	NA	TRBJ2-7	TRBD1	TGCAGCGTTGAAGAAACGGGACAGAACTACGAGCAGTACTTC	CSVEETGQNYEQYF
TRBV4-1	few	TRBJ1-3	NA	TGCGCCAGCAGCCAAGAGCGACAGGCGACCTCTGGAAACACCATATATTTT	CASSQERQATSGNTIYF
TRBV18	NA	TRBJ1-1	NA	TGTGCCAGCTCAGATAAAACAGGCCTATTCCGCGGGTACACTGAAGCTTTCTTT	CASSDKTGLFRGYTEAFF
TRBV4-1	few	TRBJ2-3	TRBD1	TGCGCCAGCAGCCGAGAGACAGGGGGGGGCACAGATACGCAGTATTTT	CASSRETGGGTDTQYF
TRBV6-5	NA	TRBJ2-1	NA	TGTGCCAGCAGTTACTCACAGAACCGCCCTTACAATGAGCAGTTCTTC	CASSYSQNRPYNEQFF
TRBV4-3	few	TRBJ1-1	TRBD1	TGCGCCAGCAGCCAAGATCAGAGGGGGCCCACTGAAGCTTTCTTT	CASSQDQRGPTEAFF
TRBV4-3	NA	TRBJ1-2	NA	TGCGCCAGCAGCCAAGAGGCCAGACAAAACTATGGCTACACCTTC	CASSQEARQNYGYTF
TRBV5-1	NA	TRBJ2-7	NA	TGCGCCAGCAGCTCTACAGGGATTTCCTACGAGGAGCAGTACTTC	CASSSTGISYEEQYF